These 2 T cell receptor beta chains originate from one sample sequenced in a study of Tregs in tolerant kidney transplant recipients. This table comes from immunoSEQ multiplex PCR, and its TCRdb copy is limited to in-frame clones, with some not included. The sample yields approximately 98,000 clones, 90% seen once. The sample in question was CD4+ T cells from blood, obtained before the transplant. Receptors were obtained from a human donor who received a combined kidney and bone marrow transplant.

This clone was seen only a few times. V and J are TRBV4-1 and TRBJ1-2; 10 nucleotides align to TRBD1. Germline CDR1 reads MGHRA; CDR2 reads YSYEKL. The CDR3 extends over 13 amino acids. Unmatched junction bases numbered 5, after V lost 7 bases and J lost 6 bases. CDR3 nucleotide sequence: TGCGCCAGCACCTCGGGACAGGGGAATGGCTACACCTTC. This encodes CASTSGQGNGYTF.

The chain joins TRBV11-2 to TRBJ2-3; tentative D call: TRBD2 (6 bases). The CDR3 has 16 amino acids. Germline V gene data show CDR1 as SGHAT and CDR2 as FQNNGV. Trimming cost V 7 bases and J 0 bases, with 17 bases left between them. As DNA, the CDR3 is TGTGCCAGCACCCCCGGGAGCCTCTCTAGCACAGATACGCAGTATTTT. Translated: CASTPGSLSSTDTQYF.